The rows below give T cell receptor beta chains drawn from one sample of a study of blood T cells in healthy people across ages. TCRdb fed the 5' RACE reads into MiXCR, producing one record per CDR3 protein. The sample yields about a million distinct CDR3 sequences, 35% to 40% seen once. Material for sequencing was blood. The source of these receptors is a young man in good health. CDR3s include the opening cysteine and the closing phenylalanine or tryptophan. Fields, in order: V gene, J gene, D gene, clone size, CDR3 DNA, CDR3 protein. A D gene is named only where the DNA matches it firmly. Clone size is not always given. Where it is, it says once, few, many or a class for expanded clones.

TRBV29-1	TRBJ1-4	TRBD1	few	TGCAGCGTGAGGGGGCAGGGTAATGAAAAACTGTTTTTT	CSVRGQGNEKLFF
TRBV6-2/TRBV6-3	TRBJ2-1	-	-	TGTGCCAGCGTTGGACCTCCTGACAATGAGCAGTTCTTC	CASVGPPDNEQFF
TRBV4-2	TRBJ2-5	-	-	TGTGCCAGCAGCCAAGAAGATGGGCAGTACTTC	CASSQEDGQYF
TRBV4-3	TRBJ2-6	-	few	TGCGCCAGCAGCCAAGATTATTTAGAGACCTCTGGGGCCAACGTCCTGACTTTC	CASSQDYLETSGANVLTF
TRBV5-1	TRBJ2-7	-	-	TGCGCCAGCAGTCAAGGCCTCCCTTCCTACGAGCAGTACTTC	CASSQGLPSYEQYF
TRBV20-1	TRBJ1-2	-	few	TGCAGTGCTAACTTCAGGGACCCCTATGGCTACACCTTC	CSANFRDPYGYTF
TRBV14	TRBJ1-2	-	-	TGTGCCAGCAGCCATCTTAGGGCGGGCGGCTACACCTTC	CASSHLRAGGYTF
TRBV19	TRBJ1-6	-	-	TGTGCCAGTAGTATGGGGGGTACGGGAACACCCCTCCACTTT	CASSMGGTGTPLHF
TRBV4-1	TRBJ2-6	-	few	TGCGCCAGCAGCCCTCTCAGATCCGGGGCCAACGTCCTGACTTTC	CASSPLRSGANVLTF
TRBV12-3/TRBV12-4	TRBJ1-6	-	few	TGTGCCAGCAGTCCCGGCCCTGAAAATTCACCCCTCCACTTT	CASSPGPENSPLHF
TRBV4-1	TRBJ2-5	-	many	TGCGCCAGCAGCCAAGCCCACACGGAGACCCAGTACTTC	CASSQAHTETQYF
TRBV7-9	TRBJ2-1	-	-	TGTGCCAGCAGCTTTTCAGGGGGGGACAATGAGCAGTTCTTC	CASSFSGGDNEQFF
TRBV21-1	TRBJ2-5	-	-	TGTGCCAGCAGCAAATCGGCGGGGGGCTTTCAAGAGACCCAGTACTTC	CASSKSAGGFQETQYF
TRBV3-1	TRBJ2-5	-	-	TGTGCCAGCAGCCAAGGGTTCCAGGGGCGAGAGACCCAGTACTTC	CASSQGFQGRETQYF
TRBV18	TRBJ2-7	-	-	TGTGCCAGCTCACCGTCACAGGGTATGAATGAGCAGTACTTC	CASSPSQGMNEQYF
TRBV18	TRBJ2-5	TRBD1	-	TGTGCCAGCTCAACCACCGGGACAGGGATCCAAGAGACCCAGTACTTC	CASSTTGTGIQETQYF
TRBV2	TRBJ2-3	TRBD2	-	TGTGCCAGCAGTCCTGGACTAGCCCACACAGATACGCAGTATTTT	CASSPGLAHTDTQYF
TRBV6-6	TRBJ2-2	-	few	TGTGCCAGCAGTGCGGATAGCGGCGGGGAGCTGTTTTTT	CASSADSGGELFF
TRBV20-1	TRBJ1-4	-	-	TGCAGTGCTAGTTTAGGCAGGAAGGAAACTAATGAAAAACTGTTTTTT	CSASLGRKETNEKLFF
TRBV6-2/TRBV6-3	TRBJ2-4	-	-	TGTGCCAGCAGTTACTCGAGGGGGGAGGGACCCAAAAACATTCAGTACTTC	CASSYSRGEGPKNIQYF
TRBV11-1	TRBJ2-5	TRBD1	-	TGTGCCAGCAGCTTAGCGGTGACAGGGCCGTACCAAGAGACCCAGTACTTC	CASSLAVTGPYQETQYF
TRBV6-1	TRBJ1-2	TRBD1	many	TGTGCCAGCAGTGATTCGGGACAGGGTGGCTACACCTTC	CASSDSGQGGYTF
TRBV20-1	TRBJ1-4	-	-	TGCAGTGCCGAGACCGGCATTAATGAAAAACTGTTTTTT	CSAETGINEKLFF
TRBV7-8	TRBJ1-1	-	few	TGTGCCAGCAGCTTAGGATCCAGGGAAAGAGCTTTCTTT	CASSLGSRERAFF
TRBV6-5	TRBJ1-6	-	few	TGTGCCAGCAGTTACTCTGGGGTAACCTATAATTCACCCCTCCACTTT	CASSYSGVTYNSPLHF
TRBV12-3/TRBV12-4	TRBJ1-1	-	-	TGTGCCAGCAGTTTTATCAAGAGGGCGGACACAAACGAAGCTTTCTTT	CASSFIKRADTNEAFF
TRBV20-1	TRBJ2-7	-	-	TGCAGTGCTAGTACGGGACGAACCTACGAGCAGTACTTC	CSASTGRTYEQYF
TRBV20-1	TRBJ1-1	TRBD1	few	TGCAGTGCTAGAGATGGGACAGTGGGTGAAGCTTTCTTT	CSARDGTVGEAFF